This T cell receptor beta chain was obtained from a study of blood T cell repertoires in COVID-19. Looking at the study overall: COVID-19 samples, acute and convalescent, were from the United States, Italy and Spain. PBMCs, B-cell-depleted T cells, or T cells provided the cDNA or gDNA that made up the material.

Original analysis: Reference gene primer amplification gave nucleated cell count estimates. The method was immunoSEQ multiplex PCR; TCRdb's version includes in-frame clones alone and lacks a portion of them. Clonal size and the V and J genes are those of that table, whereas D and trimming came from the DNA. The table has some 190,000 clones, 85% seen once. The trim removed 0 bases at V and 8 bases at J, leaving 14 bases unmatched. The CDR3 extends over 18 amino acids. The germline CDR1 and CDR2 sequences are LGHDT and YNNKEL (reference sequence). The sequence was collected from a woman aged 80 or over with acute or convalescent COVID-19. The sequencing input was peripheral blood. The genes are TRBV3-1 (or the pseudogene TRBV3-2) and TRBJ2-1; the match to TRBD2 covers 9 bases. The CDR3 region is CASSQDEASGDHIHEQFF. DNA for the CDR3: TGTGCCAGCAGCCAAGATGAGGCTAGCGGGGACCACATCCATGAGCAGTTCTTC.